These 32 T cell receptor beta chains were sequenced from one sample in a study of shared clonotypes between healthy human individuals. Measured with immunoSEQ multiplex PCR; TCRdb has only the in-frame clones, and not every one. The table lists more than 2,000,000 clones, around 94% of them singletons. Material for sequencing was naive CD4+ T cells sorted from blood. Noted subset: CD45RA+ positively selected. These receptors were taken from a man aged 18-30 years in good health.

This clone was detected only once. The chain employs TRBV5-5 and TRBJ1-5; 8 nucleotides agree with TRBD1. Per the germline V gene, CDR1 is SGHKS and CDR2 is YYEKEE (reference sequence). With V trimmed by 3 bases and J by 6 bases, 11 bases remained unmatched. The CDR3 is 16 residues long. This CDR3 reads CASSSKPQGAVQPQHF. The CDR3 nucleotides read TGTGCCAGCAGCTCCAAGCCCCAGGGGGCTGTTCAGCCCCAGCATTTT.

CDR3 in DNA: TGTGCCATCAGTGGGACAGGGGATGAGCAGTTCTTC. It encodes CAISGTGDEQFF. The rearrangement links TRBV10-3 to TRBJ2-1; 9 bases are shared with TRBD1. The CDR3 loop spans 12 amino acids. Germline lookup yields CDR1 ENHRY and CDR2 SYGVKD. V trimming: 4 bases; J trimming: 8 bases; junction bases outside the gene matches: 0.

J is TRBJ1-6 and V is TRBV30; no firm D call. The length of the CDR3 is 13 residues. V was trimmed by 3 bases and J by 3 bases, leaving 6 bases between them. Germline V gives CDR1 GTSNPN, CDR2 SVGIG (reference sequence). This chain's CDR3 is CAWRPFYNSPLHF. DNA for the CDR3: TGTGCCTGGAGACCGTTCTATAATTCACCCCTCCACTTT. Supplemented by reference TRBV30 and TRBJ1-6, the full variable domain reads SQTIHQWPATLVQPVGSPLSLECTVEGTSNPNLYWYRQAAGRGLQLLFYSVGIGQISSEVPQNLSASRPQDRQFILSSKKLLLSDSGFYLCAWRPFYNSPLHFGNGTRLTVT.

V and J are TRBV5-1 and TRBJ1-1; 7 nucleotides agree with TRBD1. Germline assignment: CDR1 SGHRS and CDR2 YFSETQ. The CDR3 sequence is 16 residues long. V lost 2 bases, J lost 5 bases, and 12 bases stayed unmatched. The CDR3 protein is CASSLGGGKAGTEAFF. The CDR3 region has the DNA TGCGCCAGCAGCTTAGGAGGGGGCAAAGCCGGGACTGAAGCTTTCTTT.

The chain has TRBV29-1 and TRBJ2-3; 8 positions agree with TRBD2. From germline, CDR1 is SQVTM and CDR2 ANQGSEA. Unmatched junction bases numbered 4, after V lost 6 bases and J lost 2 bases. This CDR3 contains 13 residues. The CDR3 nucleotides are TGCAGCGTCCGGACTAGCCCCACAGATACGCAGTATTTT. Amino acid sequence: CSVRTSPTDTQYF.

The chain is built from TRBV7-9 and TRBJ1-2; D is perhaps TRBD1 (6 bases). The CDR3 has 15 amino acids. The germline V and J ends were trimmed by 5 bases and 2 bases, with 15 bases remaining between them. Germline V gene lookup returns CDR1 SEHNR and CDR2 FQNEAQ (reference sequence). CDR3 loop: CASSALTGPNYGYTF. The CDR3 DNA sequence: TGTGCCAGCAGCGCCCTGACAGGACCCAACTATGGCTACACCTTC.

CDR3: CASRLRNTEAFF. The DNA for the CDR3 is TGTGCCAGCCGGCTCAGGAACACTGAAGCTTTCTTT. The V gene is TRBV2, the J gene TRBJ1-1; no reliable D call. The CDR3 covers 12 residues. CDR1 is SNHLY and CDR2 is FYNNEI in the germline V gene. Between the trimmed V and J ends, which lost 8 bases and 1 base, there was a span of 8 bases.

This chain links TRBV14 with TRBJ1-1; TRBD1 matches 11 bases. Trimming took 5 bases from V and 4 from J; bases not matched to a gene: 6. The CDR3 runs to 15 residues. In germline, CDR1 is SGHDN, CDR2 FVKESK. CDR3 in DNA: TGTGCCAGCAGCTCAACCGGGACAGGGGGCACTGAAGCTTTCTTT. This sequence encodes CASSSTGTGGTEAFF.

The V gene is TRBV6-6, the J gene TRBJ2-4, with D possibly being TRBD2 (5 bases). From germline, CDR1 is MNHNY and CDR2 SVGAGI (reference sequence). The CDR3 has 14 residues. Between the trimmed V and J ends, which lost 6 bases and 2 bases, there was a span of 11 bases. The CDR3 nucleotides are TGTGCCAGCAGCTCAGCGGCCCCCAAAAACATTCAGTACTTC. Translating gives CASSSAAPKNIQYF.

This rearrangement joins TRBV30 to TRBJ1-1; D ambiguous. Trimming stripped 4 bases from V and 4 bases from J, with 13 bases between. The CDR3 totals 13 residues. The V gene's germline CDR1 is GTSNPN and CDR2 SVGIG (reference sequence). Here the CDR3 reads CAWTPGPGTEAFF. The DNA of the CDR3 is TGTGCCTGGACTCCCGGGCCGGGCACTGAAGCTTTCTTT.

The table lists this clone with a count of one. The chain employs TRBV6-1 and TRBJ1-3; unclear D gene. Germline V lookup: CDR1 MNHNS, CDR2 SASEGT. V lost 5 bases to trimming and J lost 1 base, with 9 bases between them. This CDR3 contains 14 residues. The CDR3 DNA is TGTGCCAGCAGTCCTCCCACGTCTGGAAACACCATATATTTT. Protein: CASSPPTSGNTIYF.

In its sample, this clone was seen a few times. V and J are TRBV6-1 and TRBJ1-5; D not resolved. Trimming cost V 2 bases and J 5 bases, with 7 bases left between them. CDR1 is MNHNS and CDR2 is SASEGT in the germline V gene. This CDR3 region has 13 residues. CDR3 in amino acids: CASSESWDQPQHF. CDR3 in DNA: TGTGCCAGCAGTGAATCTTGGGATCAGCCCCAGCATTTT.

The chain recombines TRBV4-1 with TRBJ1-6, with D unclear. The CDR3 consists of 13 residues. V was trimmed by 1 base and J by 7 bases, leaving 5 bases between them. Germline V gene sequence: CDR1 MGHRA, CDR2 YSYEKL. The CDR3 is CASSQAPNSPLHF. The CDR3, as DNA: TGCGCCAGCAGCCAAGCGCCCAATTCACCCCTCCACTTT.

The chain links TRBV6-5 to TRBJ2-1; tentatively, D is TRBD2 (7 bases). This CDR3 comprises 14 residues. V was shortened by 7 bases and J by 7 bases, with 17 bases between the two germline ends. Germline CDR1 is MNHEY and CDR2 is SVGAGI. CDR3 region: CASMPAGGPNEQFF. The CDR3 DNA sequence: TGTGCCAGCATGCCTGCCGGGGGGCCTAATGAGCAGTTCTTC.

The genes are TRBV2 and TRBJ1-1; D is unresolved. V was shortened by 3 bases and J by 1 base, with 3 bases between the two germline ends. Germline V gives CDR1 SNHLY, CDR2 FYNNEI. The CDR3 contains 12 residues. The CDR3 DNA reads TGTGCCAGCAGTGACAAGAACACTGAAGCTTTCTTT. This gives the protein CASSDKNTEAFF.

Concerning this clone itself: Other DNA sequences in this specimen translate into the identical CDR3. The V gene is TRBV5-1, the J gene TRBJ2-1; D gene ambiguous. Germline V gene sequence: CDR1 SGHRS, CDR2 YFSETQ. This CDR3 region has 13 residues. Between the trimmed V and J ends, which lost 0 bases and 9 bases, there was a span of 10 bases. In DNA form, the CDR3 reads TGCGCCAGCAGCTTGGCCGGGCTCGGTGAGCAGTTCTTC. Translating it yields CASSLAGLGEQFF. The whole variable domain, remainder taken from reference TRBV5-1 and TRBJ2-1, is KAGVTQTPRYLIKTRGQQVTLSCSPISGHRSVSWYQQTPGQGLQFLFEYFSETQRNKGNFPGRFSGRQFSNSRSEMNVSTLELGDSALYLCASSLAGLGEQFFGPGTRLTVL.

The V call is TRBV7-2, the J call TRBJ1-5, with D unclear. CDR3 length equals 13 residues. Trimming cost V 3 bases and J 4 bases, with 7 bases left between them. Germline CDR1 reads SGHTA; CDR2 reads FQGNSA. The CDR3 DNA sequence: TGTGCCAGCAGCTTCGGGTTTAATCAGCCCCAGCATTTT. Amino acids: CASSFGFNQPQHF.

This clone was detected once. V is TRBV5-1 and J is TRBJ2-3; 9 nucleotides match TRBD1. The CDR3 spans 17 residues. V shed 3 bases and J 3 bases; nucleotides not matched to a gene: 11. The germline CDR1 and CDR2 sequences are SGHRS and YFSETQ. CDR3 sequence (DNA): TGCGCCAGCAGCTGGACAGGGGACTTCTACCCAACAGATACGCAGTATTTT. Translating it yields CASSWTGDFYPTDTQYF.

This clone occurred once. V usage is TRBV5-6 and J usage is TRBJ2-3; no reliable D call. CDR3 size: 12 residues. Trimming shortened V by 3 bases and J by 2 bases, and 4 bases separated the two germline ends. The germline V gene encodes CDR1 SGHDT and CDR2 YYEEEE. In nucleotides, the CDR3 is TGTGCCAGCAGCTCAACCACAGATACGCAGTATTTT. This gives the protein CASSSTTDTQYF.

V is TRBV10-3 and J is TRBJ1-3; 8 bases are shared with TRBD1. V gave up 3 bases and J gave up 2 bases; unmatched junction bases: 3. Germline V CDR1 and CDR2: ENHRY, SYGVKD. The CDR3 runs 15 residues. DNA of the CDR3: TGTGCCATCAGTGAAGTGGGACAGGCTGGAAACACCATATATTTT. Residues: CAISEVGQAGNTIYF.

The V gene is TRBV11-3, the J gene TRBJ2-7; 9 nucleotides line up with TRBD2. Germline CDR1 and CDR2: SGHNT and YENEEA. V lost 5 bases to trimming and J lost 5 bases; unmatched junction nucleotides: 7. This CDR3 contains 14 residues. DNA of the CDR3: TGTGCCAGCAGCCCGAGTAGCGGGAGTAACGAGCAGTACTTC. Amino acids: CASSPSSGSNEQYF.

The chain is built from TRBV6-6 and TRBJ1-2, with D perhaps TRBD1 (5 bases). Germline values: CDR1 MNHNY, CDR2 SVGAGI (reference sequence). The V end lost 7 bases, the J end lost 8 bases, and 17 bases lay between the germline ends. This CDR3 comprises 13 residues. The DNA for the CDR3 is TGTGCCAGCACGGGACCCGCGCTCTACGGCTACACCTTC. Amino acids: CASTGPALYGYTF.

This chain uses TRBV6-1 with TRBJ2-1; no clear D. CDR3 length: 15 residues. Trimming cost V 5 bases and J 0 bases, with 11 bases left between them. In germline, CDR1 is MNHNS, CDR2 SASEGT. The CDR3 region is CASSNTRSSYNEQFF. The CDR3 DNA follows: TGTGCCAGCAGTAATACCCGAAGCTCCTACAATGAGCAGTTCTTC.

The sample holds one count of this clone. The gene calls are TRBV30 and TRBJ1-2; D not resolved. The CDR3 sequence is 13 residues long. The germline V and J ends were trimmed by 4 bases and 0 bases, with 9 bases remaining between them. Germline V gene data show CDR1 as GTSNPN and CDR2 as SVGIG (reference sequence). The CDR3 DNA is TGTGCCTGGAATGAGTCTCCTAACTATGGCTACACCTTC. Translating it yields CAWNESPNYGYTF. Complete variable domain (other parts from reference TRBV30 and TRBJ1-2): SQTIHQWPATLVQPVGSPLSLECTVEGTSNPNLYWYRQAAGRGLQLLFYSVGIGQISSEVPQNLSASRPQDRQFILSSKKLLLSDSGFYLCAWNESPNYGYTFGSGTRLTVV.

V is TRBV27 and J is TRBJ2-1; TRBD2 matches 10 bases. J lost 8 bases, V lost 1 base, and 8 bases had no gene match. The CDR3 is made up of 16 amino acids. Germline V CDR1 and CDR2: MNHEY, SMNVEV (reference sequence). The CDR3 is CASSLYGLAGEDEQFF. The CDR3 region has the DNA TGTGCCAGCAGTTTATACGGCCTAGCGGGAGAGGATGAGCAGTTCTTC.

The chain is built from TRBV6-5 and TRBJ1-3; no firm D call. Germline V gene sequence: CDR1 MNHEY, CDR2 SVGAGI. V was trimmed by 9 bases and J by 7 bases, leaving 13 bases between them. The CDR3 runs 12 residues. The CDR3 loop is CASRSLGNTIYF. The CDR3 DNA sequence: TGTGCCAGTCGGAGCCTCGGGAACACCATATATTTT.

The CDR3 spells CASSFGSPSSTYEQYF. The DNA for the CDR3 is TGTGCCAGCAGCTTCGGGAGCCCGTCTAGCACCTACGAGCAGTACTTC. This chain connects TRBV7-9 to TRBJ2-7; maybe TRBD2 (6 bases). The CDR3 is made up of 16 amino acids. The V gene lost 3 bases and the J gene lost 2 bases, with 17 bases spanning the gap. CDR1 SEHNR and CDR2 FQNEAQ come from the germline V gene (reference sequence).

This chain links TRBV7-2 with TRBJ2-7; TRBD2 aligns across 11 bases. J lost 7 bases, V lost 5 bases, and 10 bases had no gene match. This CDR3 spans 15 amino acids. Germline values: CDR1 SGHTA, CDR2 FQGNSA. The CDR3 DNA reads as TGTGCCAGCAGCGCGTTTAGCGGGAGGGCCGAAGAGCAGTACTTC. Protein product: CASSAFSGRAEEQYF. The entire variable domain, with the rest obtained from reference TRBV7-2 and TRBJ2-7, is as follows: GAGVSQSPSNKVTEKGKDVELRCDPISGHTALYWYRQSLGQGLEFLIYFQGNSAPDKSGLPSDRFSAERTGGSVSTLTIQRTQQEDSAVYLCASSAFSGRAEEQYFGPGTRLTVT.

V usage is TRBV6-1 and J usage is TRBJ2-2; TRBD1 matches at 7 bases. CDR3 length: 15 amino acids. Germline assignment: CDR1 MNHNS and CDR2 SASEGT. The ends lost 4 bases at V and 1 base at J; junction bases unmatched: 3. Here the CDR3 DNA reads TGTGCCAGCAGTGGGGGGACAGTGAACACCGGGGAGCTGTTTTTT. This sequence encodes CASSGGTVNTGELFF.

The rearrangement joins TRBV5-1 to TRBJ2-1, with 7 nucleotides matching TRBD2. Trimming cost V 2 bases and J 0 bases; bases outside gene matches: 2. CDR1 and CDR2 from the germline V gene are SGHRS and YFSETQ. The CDR3 extends over 15 amino acids. CDR3 sequence (DNA): TGCGCCAGCAGCTTTGCGGGAGCCTCCTACAATGAGCAGTTCTTC. The encoded protein is CASSFAGASYNEQFF.

The V and J genes are TRBV28 and TRBJ1-6; D possibly corresponds to TRBD1 (5 bases). Trimming shortened V by 5 bases and J by 3 bases, and 11 bases separated the two germline ends. CDR3 length equals 15 residues. The germline gives CDR1 MDHEN, CDR2 SYDVKM. Written as DNA, the CDR3 is TGTGCCAGCAGTATGAGGGGTTACTATAATTCACCCCTCCACTTT. Its protein product is CASSMRGYYNSPLHF.

This chain links TRBV7-9 with TRBJ1-1; unclear D gene. The V gene's germline CDR1 is SEHNR and CDR2 FQNEAQ (reference sequence). The CDR3 spans 14 residues. The V end lost 5 bases, the J end lost 4 bases, and 14 bases lay between the germline ends. The CDR3 here is CASSPDVGSTEAFF. The CDR3, as DNA: TGTGCCAGCAGCCCGGACGTCGGCAGCACTGAAGCTTTCTTT.